This entry features one T cell receptor (beta chain) sequence. The sample comes from a study of blood T cell repertoires in COVID-19. This CDR3 has 15 residues. Trimming stripped 5 bases from V and 2 bases from J, with 14 bases between. Per germline, CDR1 LGHDT and CDR2 YNNKEL (reference sequence). Some clones are missing from TCRdb's copy, which holds only in-frame ones; the method was immunoSEQ multiplex PCR. The sample comprises under 450,000 clones, less than 90% of which are singletons, and just over 7% rests with the top ten. The sequenced sample consisted of peripheral blood. J is TRBJ2-3 and V is TRBV3-1 (or the pseudogene TRBV3-2); D call uncertain. This TCR derives from a woman in her fifties or sixties with COVID-19, enrolled during active disease. CDR3 bases: TGTGCCAGCAGCTATAGACAAATTCCCACAGATACGCAGTATTTT. Protein sequence: CASSYRQIPTDTQYF.